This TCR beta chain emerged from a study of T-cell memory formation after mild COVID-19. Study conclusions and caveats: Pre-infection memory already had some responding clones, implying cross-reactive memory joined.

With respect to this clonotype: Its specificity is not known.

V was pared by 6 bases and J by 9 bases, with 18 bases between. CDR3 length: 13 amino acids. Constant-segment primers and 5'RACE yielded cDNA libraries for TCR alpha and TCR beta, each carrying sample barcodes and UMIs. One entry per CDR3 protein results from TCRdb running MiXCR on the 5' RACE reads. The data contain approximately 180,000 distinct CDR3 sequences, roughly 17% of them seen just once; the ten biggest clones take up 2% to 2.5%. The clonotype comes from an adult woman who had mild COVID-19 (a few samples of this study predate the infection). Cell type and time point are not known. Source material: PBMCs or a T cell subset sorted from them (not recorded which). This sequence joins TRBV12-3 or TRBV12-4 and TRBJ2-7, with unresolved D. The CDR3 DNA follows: TGTGCCAGCAGCCAAGAAGAACAGACCGGGCAGTACTTC. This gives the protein CASSQEEQTGQYF.